The table lists the clone carrying this TCR beta chain with a few counts. Antigen specificity is unknown. Trimming took off 5 bases at V and 4 bases at J, with 9 bases between the two ends. Germline CDR1 is SEHNR and CDR2 is FQNEAQ (reference sequence). CDR3 length: 13 residues. This sample was taken from a study of blood T cells in healthy people across ages. Findings and caveats of the study: The study found more naive CD4+ cells and higher diversity in long-lived than aged donors. A conclusive naive versus antigen-experienced comparison was prevented by the unsorted PBMCs.

A second about 6 to 12 cycle PCR used barcoded and J-beta primers. With 12 random nucleotides, a template-switch adaptor tagged each individual cDNA molecule. Each single sample gave us at least 2.5 million CDR3-containing paired-end reads. TCRdb re-derived calls from the 5' RACE reads in MiXCR, one entry per CDR3 protein. The table shows about 580,000 distinct CDR3 sequences, with under 55% occurring only once. This TCR was sampled from a man older than 75 in good health. V gene TRBV7-9 combines with J gene TRBJ2-1; the D gene is possibly TRBD1 (6 bases). The sample consisted of blood. The DNA for the CDR3 is TGTGCCAGCAGCACAGGGTTGTACAATGAGCAGTTCTTC. Encoded protein: CASSTGLYNEQFF.